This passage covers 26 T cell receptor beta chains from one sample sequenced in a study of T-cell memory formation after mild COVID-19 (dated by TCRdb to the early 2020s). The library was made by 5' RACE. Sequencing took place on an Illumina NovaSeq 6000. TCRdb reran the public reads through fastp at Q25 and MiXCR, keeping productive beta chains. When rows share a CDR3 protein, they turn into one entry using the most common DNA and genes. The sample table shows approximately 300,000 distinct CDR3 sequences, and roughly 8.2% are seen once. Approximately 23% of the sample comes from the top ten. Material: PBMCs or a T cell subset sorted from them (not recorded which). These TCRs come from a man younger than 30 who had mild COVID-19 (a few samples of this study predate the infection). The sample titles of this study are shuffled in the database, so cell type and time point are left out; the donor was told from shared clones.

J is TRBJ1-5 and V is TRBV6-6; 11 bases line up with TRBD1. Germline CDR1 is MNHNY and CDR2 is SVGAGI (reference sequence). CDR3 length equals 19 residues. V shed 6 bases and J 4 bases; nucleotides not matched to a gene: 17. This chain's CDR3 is CASSEHYTGTGGSNQPQHF. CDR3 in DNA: TGTGCCAGCAGCGAACACTATACCGGGACAGGGGGGTCAAATCAGCCCCAGCATTTT.

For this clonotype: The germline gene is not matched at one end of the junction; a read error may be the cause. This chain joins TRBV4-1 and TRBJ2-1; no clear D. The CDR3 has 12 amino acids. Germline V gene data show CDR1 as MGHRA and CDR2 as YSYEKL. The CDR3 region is CASSQVAGSRLF. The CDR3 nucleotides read TGCGCCAGCAGCCAAGTAGCAGGCTCTCGGCTCTTC.

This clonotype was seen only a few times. Here the CDR3 reads CASSVGGTGGDEQFF. The CDR3, as DNA: TGTGCCAGCAGCGTAGGTGGGACAGGGGGCGATGAGCAGTTCTTC. This chain joins TRBV9 and TRBJ2-1, with 12 bases aligning to TRBD1. Germline V gene sequence: CDR1 SGDLS, CDR2 YYNGEE. This CDR3 spans 15 amino acids. J gave up 8 bases and V 0 bases, and 3 bases lay outside the gene matches.

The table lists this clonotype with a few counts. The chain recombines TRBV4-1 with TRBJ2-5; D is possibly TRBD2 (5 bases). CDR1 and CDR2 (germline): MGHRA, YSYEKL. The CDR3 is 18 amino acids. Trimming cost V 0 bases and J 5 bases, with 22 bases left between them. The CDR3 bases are TGCGCCAGCAGCCAAGAAGGCGGGTTCCGAAGCGTAAGGGAGACCCAGTACTTC. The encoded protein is CASSQEGGFRSVRETQYF.

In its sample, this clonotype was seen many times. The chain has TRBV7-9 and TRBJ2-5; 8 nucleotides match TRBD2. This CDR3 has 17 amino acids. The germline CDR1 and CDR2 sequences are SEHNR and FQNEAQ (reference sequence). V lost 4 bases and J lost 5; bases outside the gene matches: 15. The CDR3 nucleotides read TGTGCCAGCAGCTCCGCACCGGGACTAGTGAAGGGCGAGACCCAGTACTTC. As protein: CASSSAPGLVKGETQYF. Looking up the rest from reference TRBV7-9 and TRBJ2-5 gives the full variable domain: DTGVSQNPRHKITKRGQNVTFRCDPISEHNRLYWYRQTLGQGPEFLTYFQNEAQLEKSRLLSDRFSAERPKGSFSTLEIQRTEQGDSAMYLCASSSAPGLVKGETQYFGPGTRLLVL.

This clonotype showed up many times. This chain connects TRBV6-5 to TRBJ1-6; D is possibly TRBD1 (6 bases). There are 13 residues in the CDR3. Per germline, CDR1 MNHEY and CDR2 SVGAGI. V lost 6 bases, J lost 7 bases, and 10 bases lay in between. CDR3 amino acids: CASSDRRNSPLHF. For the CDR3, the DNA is TGTGCCAGCAGCGACAGGAGGAATTCACCCCTCCACTTT.

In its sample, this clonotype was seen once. DNA of the CDR3: TGTGCCACCAGCGGACGGGACAGGGGACTTAATCAGCCCCAGCATTTT. Its translation is CATSGRDRGLNQPQHF. This chain uses TRBV15 with TRBJ1-5; 10 nucleotides align to TRBD1. From germline, CDR1 is LNHNV and CDR2 YYDKDF (reference sequence). V dropped 5 bases and J dropped 4; count of bases not matched to a gene: 8. The CDR3 contains 16 residues.

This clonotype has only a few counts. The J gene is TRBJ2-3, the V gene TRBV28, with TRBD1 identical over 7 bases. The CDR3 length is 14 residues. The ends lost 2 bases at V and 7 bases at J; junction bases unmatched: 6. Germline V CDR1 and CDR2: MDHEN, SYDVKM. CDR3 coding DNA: TGTGCCAGCAGTTTACCGTCAGGGGGATATACGCAGTATTTT. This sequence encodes CASSLPSGGYTQYF. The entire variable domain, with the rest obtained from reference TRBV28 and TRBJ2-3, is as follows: DVKVTQSSRYLVKRTGEKVFLECVQDMDHENMFWYRQDPGLGLRLIYFSYDVKMKEKGDIPEGYSVSREKKERFSLILESASTNQTSMYLCASSLPSGGYTQYFGPGTRLTVL.

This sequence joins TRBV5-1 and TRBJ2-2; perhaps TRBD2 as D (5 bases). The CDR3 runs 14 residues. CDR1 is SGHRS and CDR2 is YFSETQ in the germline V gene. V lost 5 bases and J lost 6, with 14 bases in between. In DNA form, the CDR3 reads TGCGCCAGCAGAATAGAGGGAGTTTCCGGGGAGCTGTTTTTT. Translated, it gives CASRIEGVSGELFF.

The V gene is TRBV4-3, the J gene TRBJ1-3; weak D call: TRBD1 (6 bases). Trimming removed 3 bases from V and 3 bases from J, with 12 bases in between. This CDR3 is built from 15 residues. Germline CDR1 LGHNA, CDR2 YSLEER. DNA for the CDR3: TGCGCCAGCAGCCATCTACAGGGTGGTGGAAACACCATATATTTT. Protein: CASSHLQGGGNTIYF.

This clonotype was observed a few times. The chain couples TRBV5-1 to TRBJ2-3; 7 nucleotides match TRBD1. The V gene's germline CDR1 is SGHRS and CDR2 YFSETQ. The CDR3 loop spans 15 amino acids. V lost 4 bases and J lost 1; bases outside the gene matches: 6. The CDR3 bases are TGCGCCAGCAGCATTTACAGGGGTGGCACAGATACGCAGTATTTT. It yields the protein CASSIYRGGTDTQYF.

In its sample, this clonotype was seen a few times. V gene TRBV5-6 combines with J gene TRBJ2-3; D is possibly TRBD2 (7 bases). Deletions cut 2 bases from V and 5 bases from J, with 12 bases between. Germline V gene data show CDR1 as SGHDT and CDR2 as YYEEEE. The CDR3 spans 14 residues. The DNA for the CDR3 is TGTGCCAGCAGCTTAGGGGGGGCGCGAGATACGCAGTATTTT. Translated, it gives CASSLGGARDTQYF.

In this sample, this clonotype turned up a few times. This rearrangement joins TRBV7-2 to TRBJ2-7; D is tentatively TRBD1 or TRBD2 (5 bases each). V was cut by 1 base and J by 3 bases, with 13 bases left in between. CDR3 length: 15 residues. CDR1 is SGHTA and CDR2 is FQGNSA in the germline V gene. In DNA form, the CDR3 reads TGTGCCAGCAGCTTAGGCCCGGGACGATACTACGAGCAGTACGTC. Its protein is CASSLGPGRYYEQYV.

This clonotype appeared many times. CDR3 nucleotides: TGTGCCAGCAGCTTGGTCGCCAGCCGGAACACTGAAGCTTTCTTT. Its protein is CASSLVASRNTEAFF. The J gene is TRBJ1-1, the V gene TRBV5-6; D unresolved. V lost 0 bases and J lost 1, with 10 bases in between. This CDR3 is 15 amino acids long. Germline V CDR1 and CDR2: SGHDT, YYEEEE.

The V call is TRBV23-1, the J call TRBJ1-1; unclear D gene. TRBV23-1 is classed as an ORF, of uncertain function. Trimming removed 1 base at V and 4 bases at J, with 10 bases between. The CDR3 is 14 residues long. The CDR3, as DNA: TGCGCCAGCAGTCAATGTCCCTTGGGCACTGAAGCTTTCTTT. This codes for CASSQCPLGTEAFF.

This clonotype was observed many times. In DNA, the CDR3 is TGCGCCAGCAGCTCCTACGGGGTAGCGGTGGATACGCAGTATTTT. Amino acid sequence: CASSSYGVAVDTQYF. The genes are TRBV5-1 and TRBJ2-3; D may be TRBD2 (6 bases). The CDR3 runs 15 residues. The V gene's germline CDR1 is SGHRS and CDR2 YFSETQ. V lost 3 bases to trimming and J lost 6 bases, with 17 bases between them.

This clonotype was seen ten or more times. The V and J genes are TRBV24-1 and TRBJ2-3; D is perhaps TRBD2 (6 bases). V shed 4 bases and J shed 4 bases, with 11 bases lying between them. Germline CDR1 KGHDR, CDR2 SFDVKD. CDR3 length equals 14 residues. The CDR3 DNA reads TGTGCCACCAGTGACACGGGACTTGCAGATACGCAGTATTTT. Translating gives CATSDTGLADTQYF.

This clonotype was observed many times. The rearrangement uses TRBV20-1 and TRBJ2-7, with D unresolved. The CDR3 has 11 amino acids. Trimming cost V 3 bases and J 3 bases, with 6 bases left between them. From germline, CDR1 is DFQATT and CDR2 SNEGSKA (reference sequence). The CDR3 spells CSASDHYEQYF. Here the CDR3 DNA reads TGCAGTGCTAGTGACCACTACGAGCAGTACTTC.

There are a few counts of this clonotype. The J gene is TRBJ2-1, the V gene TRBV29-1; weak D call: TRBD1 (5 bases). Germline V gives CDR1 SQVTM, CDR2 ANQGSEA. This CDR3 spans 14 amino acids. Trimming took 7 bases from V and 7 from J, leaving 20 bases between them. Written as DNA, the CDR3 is TGCAGCGGCGCCTGGGGCATAGTATCAAATGAGCAGTTCTTC. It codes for CSGAWGIVSNEQFF.

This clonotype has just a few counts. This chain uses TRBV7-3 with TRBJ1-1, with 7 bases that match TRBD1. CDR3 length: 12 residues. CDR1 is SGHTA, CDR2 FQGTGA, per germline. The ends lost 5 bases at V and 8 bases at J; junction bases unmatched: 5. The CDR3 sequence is CASSARTGEAFF. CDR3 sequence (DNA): TGTGCCAGCAGCGCCCGGACAGGAGAAGCTTTCTTT. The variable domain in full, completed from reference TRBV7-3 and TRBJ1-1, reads GAGVSQTPSNKVTEKGKYVELRCDPISGHTALYWYRQSLGQGPEFLIYFQGTGAADDSGLPNDRFFAVRPEGSVSTLKIQRTERGDSAVYLCASSARTGEAFFGQGTRLTVV.

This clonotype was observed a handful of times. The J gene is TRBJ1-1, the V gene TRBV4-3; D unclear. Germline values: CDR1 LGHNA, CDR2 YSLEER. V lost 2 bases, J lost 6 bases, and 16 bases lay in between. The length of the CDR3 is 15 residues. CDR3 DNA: TGCGCCAGCAGCCAAATCAGTCCTTTTCACGCTGAAGCTTTCTTT. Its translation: CASSQISPFHAEAFF.

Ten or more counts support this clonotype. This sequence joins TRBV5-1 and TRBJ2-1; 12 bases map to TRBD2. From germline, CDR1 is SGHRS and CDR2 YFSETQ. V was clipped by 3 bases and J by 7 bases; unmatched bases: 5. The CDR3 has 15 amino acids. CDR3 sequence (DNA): TGCGCCAGCAGCTCTAGCGGGGGGGTTATTAATGAGCAGTTCTTC. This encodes CASSSSGGVINEQFF.

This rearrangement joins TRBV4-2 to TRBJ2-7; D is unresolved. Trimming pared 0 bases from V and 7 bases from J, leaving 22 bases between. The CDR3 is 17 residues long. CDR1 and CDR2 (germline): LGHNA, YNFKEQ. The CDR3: CASSQDPGRMGVREQYV. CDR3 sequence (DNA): TGTGCCAGCAGCCAAGACCCCGGCCGAATGGGTGTTAGGGAGCAGTACGTC.

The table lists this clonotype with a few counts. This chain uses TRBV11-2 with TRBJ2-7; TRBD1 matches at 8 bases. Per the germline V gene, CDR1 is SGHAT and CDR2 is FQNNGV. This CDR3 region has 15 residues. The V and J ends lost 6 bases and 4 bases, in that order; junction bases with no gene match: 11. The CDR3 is CASRDARTGNYEQYF. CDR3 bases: TGTGCCAGCAGGGACGCGAGGACAGGGAATTACGAGCAGTACTTC.

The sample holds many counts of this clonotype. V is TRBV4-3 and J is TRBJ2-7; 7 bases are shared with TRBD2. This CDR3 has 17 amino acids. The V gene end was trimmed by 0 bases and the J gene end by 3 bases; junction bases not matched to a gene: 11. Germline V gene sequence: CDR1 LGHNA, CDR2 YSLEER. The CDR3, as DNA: TGCGCCAGCAGCCAAGATTGGGCCCGGGACTACTTCTACGAGCAGTACTTC. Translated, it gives CASSQDWARDYFYEQYF.

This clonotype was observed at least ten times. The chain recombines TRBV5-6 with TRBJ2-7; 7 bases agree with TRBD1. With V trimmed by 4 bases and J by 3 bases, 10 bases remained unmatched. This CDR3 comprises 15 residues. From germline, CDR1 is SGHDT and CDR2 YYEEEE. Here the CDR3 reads CASSAPGTAYYEQYF. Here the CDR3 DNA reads TGTGCCAGCAGCGCCCCGGGGACAGCTTACTACGAGCAGTACTTC.